The next 24 T cell receptor beta chains were all read from a single sample in a study of blood T cell repertoires in COVID-19. Clones were sequenced by immunoSEQ multiplex PCR, and TCRdb holds only the in-frame ones, with some missing. The top ten clones hold 2% to 2.5% of a sample with roughly 250,000 clones, approximately 91% of them seen once. The specimen was peripheral blood. The receptors originated from a woman between 40 and 50 years old who had recovered from COVID-19.

The CDR3 sequence is CASSYGPMNTEAFF. The CDR3 DNA follows: TGCGCCAGCAGCTACGGTCCGATGAACACTGAAGCTTTCTTT. The J gene is TRBJ1-1, the V gene TRBV5-1; D ambiguous. There are 14 residues in the CDR3. Germline CDR1 and CDR2: SGHRS and YFSETQ. V was clipped by 3 bases and J by 0 bases, with 9 bases between them.

V and J are TRBV6-6 and TRBJ1-2; 7 bases map to TRBD1. This CDR3 comprises 15 residues. J was trimmed by 5 bases and V by 7 bases; bases with no gene match: 13. The germline CDR1 and CDR2 sequences are MNHNY and SVGAGI (reference sequence). The CDR3 region is CASKSDRATEYGYTF. CDR3 nucleotides: TGTGCCAGCAAATCCGACAGGGCCACGGAGTATGGCTACACCTTC.

The gene calls are TRBV5-1 and TRBJ2-3, with D maybe TRBD2 (5 bases). This CDR3 has 14 amino acids. CDR1 is SGHRS and CDR2 is YFSETQ in the germline V gene. Trimming cost V 1 base and J 3 bases, with 9 bases left between them. CDR3 region: CASSLPGLTDTQYF. CDR3 nucleotide sequence: TGCGCCAGCAGCTTGCCCGGACTTACAGATACGCAGTATTTT.

The chain has TRBV2 and TRBJ2-7; TRBD2 aligns across 7 bases. V shed 6 bases, J shed 6 bases, and the junction held 14 bases outside the gene matches. Germline CDR1 SNHLY, CDR2 FYNNEI. The CDR3 consists of 15 residues. CDR3 sequence reads: CASRDPRTRPVEQYF. Written as DNA, the CDR3 is TGTGCCAGCAGGGATCCTCGGACTAGACCGGTCGAGCAGTACTTC.

This chain links TRBV4-1 with TRBJ2-7; TRBD1 is a possible D gene (6 bases). The CDR3 is 13 amino acids. V was pared by 4 bases and J by 0 bases, with 7 bases between. Germline V gene lookup returns CDR1 MGHRA and CDR2 YSYEKL. The CDR3: CASSPDSSYEQYF. DNA for the CDR3: TGCGCCAGCAGCCCGGACAGCTCCTACGAGCAGTACTTC.

This clone was recorded once. J is TRBJ2-3 and V is TRBV1; TRBD2, the table's D call, lacks a check against the DNA. TRBV1 is listed as a pseudogene. CDR3 length: 17 residues. CDR3 DNA sequence: TGCACCAGCAGCCAAGATCAGCCAGCGGGGGAGCCAGATACGCAGTATTTT. As protein: CTSSQDQPAGEPDTQYF.

This chain joins TRBV5-1 and TRBJ2-3, with 11 nucleotides matching TRBD2. With V trimmed by 4 bases and J by 0 bases, 7 bases remained unmatched. Germline lookup yields CDR1 SGHRS and CDR2 YFSETQ. There are 17 residues in the CDR3. The CDR3 DNA reads as TGCGCCAGCAGCCCGGGGACTAGCGGTTACAGCACAGATACGCAGTATTTT. This sequence encodes CASSPGTSGYSTDTQYF.

The J gene is TRBJ1-2, the V gene TRBV3-1 (or the pseudogene TRBV3-2); a possible D gene is TRBD1 (6 bases). Germline CDR1 reads LGHDT; CDR2 reads YNNKEL (reference sequence). CDR3 length: 14 residues. With 3 bases removed from V and 4 bases from J, the gap between germline ends came to 12 bases. The CDR3 is CASSQTGPRYGYTF. The CDR3 DNA follows: TGTGCCAGCAGCCAGACAGGCCCCCGCTATGGCTACACCTTC.

The chain has TRBV7-2 and TRBJ2-7; 10 nucleotides line up with TRBD2. Germline lookup yields CDR1 SGHTA and CDR2 FQGNSA. Germline trimming cut 5 bases from V and 1 base from J; bases unmatched to any gene: 8. The CDR3 length is 16 residues. The chain's CDR3 is CASSHWGTSVSYEQYF. DNA of the CDR3: TGTGCCAGCAGCCATTGGGGGACTAGCGTTTCCTACGAGCAGTACTTC.

This chain connects TRBV5-5 to TRBJ2-1; 9 bases map to TRBD1. The germline gives CDR1 SGHKS, CDR2 YYEKEE (reference sequence). This CDR3 spans 14 amino acids. Losses at the gene ends were 3 bases for V and 4 bases for J; bases not matched to a gene: 2. CDR3 protein: CASSSDRGYNEQFF. Here the CDR3 DNA reads TGTGCCAGCAGCTCGGACAGGGGTTACAATGAGCAGTTCTTC.

This chain joins TRBV5-6 and TRBJ1-4, with 9 bases matching TRBD1. Trimming removed 3 bases from V and 13 bases from J; junction bases left unmatched: 10. Germline V gives CDR1 SGHDT, CDR2 YYEEEE. The CDR3 is made up of 14 amino acids. The CDR3 spells CASSWGQGARGLFF. The CDR3 nucleotides are TGTGCCAGCAGCTGGGGACAGGGCGCCAGGGGACTGTTTTTT.

This chain connects TRBV11-2 to TRBJ2-3; weak D call: TRBD1 (7 bases). Germline V gives CDR1 SGHAT, CDR2 FQNNGV. Trimming took 3 bases from V and 0 from J, leaving 10 bases between them. This CDR3 is 15 amino acids long. The CDR3 reads CASSFRGVSTDTQYF. The CDR3 coding sequence is TGTGCCAGCAGCTTCAGGGGGGTTAGCACAGATACGCAGTATTTT.

This chain links TRBV6-4 with TRBJ1-2, with 9 bases matching TRBD1. The junction had 10 bases not matched to a gene; V was cut back by 4 bases and J by 4 bases. Germline CDR1 is MRHNA and CDR2 is SNTAGT. This CDR3 region has 16 residues. CDR3 protein: CASSVESTGGVYGYTF. The DNA of the CDR3 is TGTGCCAGCAGTGTCGAATCAACAGGGGGCGTCTATGGCTACACCTTC.

The J gene is TRBJ2-2, the V gene TRBV6-2 or TRBV6-3; the match to TRBD1 covers 7 bases. This CDR3 is built from 14 residues. Germline V gene lookup returns CDR1 MNHEY and CDR2 SVGEGT. With V trimmed by 6 bases and J by 4 bases, 5 bases remained unmatched. CDR3 coding DNA: TGTGCCAGCAGCCGGGACAGAATCACCGGGGAGCTGTTTTTT. As protein: CASSRDRITGELFF.

The chain joins TRBV24-1 to TRBJ2-3, with D perhaps TRBD2 (6 bases). Germline V gene data show CDR1 as KGHDR and CDR2 as SFDVKD. V lost 4 bases, J lost 7 bases, and 11 bases lay in between. The length of the CDR3 is 13 residues. The CDR3 sequence: CATSDSGLYTQYF. CDR3 in DNA: TGTGCCACCAGTGACTCGGGACTTTATACGCAGTATTTT.

The chain recombines TRBV27 with TRBJ2-3, with D unresolved. Germline CDR1 reads MNHEY; CDR2 reads SMNVEV (reference sequence). This CDR3 region has 14 residues. V shed 10 bases and J shed 0 bases, with 14 bases lying between them. Here the CDR3 reads CATRLHASTDTQYF. The CDR3 DNA is TGTGCCACCCGACTGCATGCTAGCACAGATACGCAGTATTTT.

This chain links TRBV11-1 with TRBJ2-5; the D gene is possibly TRBD2 (6 bases). The V gene's germline CDR1 is SGHAT and CDR2 FQDESV (reference sequence). V was clipped by 5 bases and J by 2 bases, with 6 bases between them. The CDR3 contains 12 residues. The CDR3 DNA reads TGTGCCAGCAGCCGGGGGCAAGAGACCCAGTACTTC. It specifies CASSRGQETQYF.

This clone was seen only once. The junction and the germline gene differ at one end; a read error may be behind it. V usage is TRBV7-9 and J usage is TRBJ2-7, with 9 bases aligning to TRBD2. The germline V gene encodes CDR1 SEHNR and CDR2 FQNEAQ (reference sequence). The CDR3 is made up of 16 amino acids. CDR3 nucleotides: TGTGCCAGCCGGGGTGGGGGACTCGCGGGGGGGCGGCAGAGGAACTTC. It translates to CASRGGGLAGGRQRNF.

The chain recombines TRBV19 with TRBJ1-2, with TRBD1 as a possible D gene (6 bases). Germline CDR1 and CDR2: LNHDA and SQIVND (reference sequence). The V end lost 3 bases, the J end lost 0 bases, and 17 bases lay between the germline ends. This CDR3 is built from 17 residues. CDR3 coding DNA: TGTGCCAGTAGTATTAAGCTCTACCAGGGGCCTAACTATGGCTACACCTTC. Amino acid sequence: CASSIKLYQGPNYGYTF.

The rearrangement uses TRBV9 and TRBJ2-3, with D perhaps matching TRBD1 (6 bases). The germline CDR1 and CDR2 sequences are SGDLS and YYNGEE. The CDR3 totals 14 residues. V was trimmed by 4 bases and J by 1 base, leaving 10 bases between them. The CDR3 spells CASSSAGGTDTQYF. CDR3 DNA: TGTGCCAGCAGCTCCGCAGGGGGCACAGATACGCAGTATTTT.

The rearrangement joins TRBV11-3 to TRBJ1-1; 9 bases align to TRBD1. The CDR3 runs 13 residues. Germline CDR1 is SGHNT and CDR2 is YENEEA. V was pared by 7 bases and J by 4 bases, with 4 bases of the junction left unmatched. CDR3 DNA sequence: TGTGCCAGCACCCTGACAGGGGGCACTGAAGCTTTCTTT. Translating it yields CASTLTGGTEAFF. Full variable domain (missing parts from reference TRBV11-3 and TRBJ1-1): EAGVVQSPRYKIIEKKQPVAFWCNPISGHNTLYWYLQNLGQGPELLIRYENEEAVDDSQLPKDRFSAERLKGVDSTLKIQPAELGDSAVYLCASTLTGGTEAFFGQGTRLTVV.

V gene TRBV7-8 combines with J gene TRBJ2-7; maybe TRBD2 (6 bases). Germline V gene data show CDR1 as SGHVS and CDR2 as FQNEAQ. V lost 1 base, J lost 6 bases, and 13 bases lay in between. The CDR3 is 14 residues long. This CDR3 reads CASSLGNTGGEQYF. CDR3 DNA sequence: TGTGCCAGCAGCTTAGGTAATACCGGGGGCGAGCAGTACTTC. The entire variable domain, with the rest obtained from reference TRBV7-8 and TRBJ2-7, is as follows: GAGVSQSPRYKVAKRGQDVALRCDPISGHVSLFWYQQALGQGPEFLTYFQNEAQLDKSGLPSDRFFAERPEGSVSTLKIQRTQQEDSAVYLCASSLGNTGGEQYFGPGTRLTVT.

V is TRBV10-3 and J is TRBJ1-2, with TRBD1 matching 9 bases. The junction had 4 bases not matched to a gene; V was cut back by 0 bases and J by 2 bases. This CDR3 comprises 16 residues. Germline V gene data show CDR1 as ENHRY and CDR2 as SYGVKD. CDR3 DNA sequence: TGTGCCATCAGTGAGTCGGTAACAGGGGGCAACTATGGCTACACCTTC. It specifies CAISESVTGGNYGYTF.

The chain joins TRBV2 to TRBJ2-1; 8 nucleotides line up with TRBD1. CDR1 SNHLY and CDR2 FYNNEI come from the germline V gene. V lost 3 bases and J lost 6; bases outside the gene matches: 7. The length of the CDR3 is 15 residues. The CDR3 DNA reads as TGTGCCAGCAGTGACCCCGGGACAGGTAGCAATGAGCAGTTCTTC. Amino acids: CASSDPGTGSNEQFF.